What follows describes a single T cell receptor beta chain. This sample was taken from a study of blood T cell repertoires in COVID-19. The CDR3 sequence is 19 residues long. Germline trimming cut 0 bases from V and 0 bases from J; bases unmatched to any gene: 9. Under the authors' procedure: Amplification of reference gene primers was used by the study to estimate nucleated cell counts. TCRdb's copy holds only in-frame clones and misses some; the assay was immunoSEQ multiplex PCR. V and J calls and clone size are those listed in that table; D and trimming were worked out from the DNA. Here the sample spans hundreds of thousands of clones, just over 90% being singletons.

The material sequenced was PBMCs or T cells enriched from blood (not recorded which). The chain couples TRBV5-3 to TRBJ1-3; 10 nucleotides align to TRBD1. TRBV5-3 is an open reading frame, and its role is uncertain. This TCR was recovered from a woman aged 18-30 years who had recovered from COVID-19. The CDR3 protein is CARSLGEQRDRGSGNTIYF. The DNA of the CDR3 is TGTGCCAGAAGCTTGGGGGAGCAAAGGGACAGGGGCTCTGGAAACACCATATATTTT.